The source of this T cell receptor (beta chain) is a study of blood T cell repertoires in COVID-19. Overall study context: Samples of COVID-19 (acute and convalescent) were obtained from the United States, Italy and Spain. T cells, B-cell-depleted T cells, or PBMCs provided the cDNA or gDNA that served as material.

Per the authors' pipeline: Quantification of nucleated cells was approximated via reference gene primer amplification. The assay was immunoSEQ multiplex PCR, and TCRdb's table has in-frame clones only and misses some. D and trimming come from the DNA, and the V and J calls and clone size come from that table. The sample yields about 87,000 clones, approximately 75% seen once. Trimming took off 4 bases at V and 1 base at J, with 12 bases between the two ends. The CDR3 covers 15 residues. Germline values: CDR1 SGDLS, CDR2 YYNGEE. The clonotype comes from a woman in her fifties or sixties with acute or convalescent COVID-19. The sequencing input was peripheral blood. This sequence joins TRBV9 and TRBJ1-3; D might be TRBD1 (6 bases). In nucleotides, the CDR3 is TGTGCCAGCAGCTCAACAGGGCTATCTGGAAACACCATATATTTT. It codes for CASSSTGLSGNTIYF.